This TCR beta chain is drawn from a study of T-cell memory formation after mild COVID-19. Study observations and caveats: Shrinking CD4+ clones resided mostly in CM and EM, and CD8+ ones in EMRA. Later expanders leaned CD4+, whereas clones that contracted between day 15 and 85 were balanced CD4/CD8.

The V gene's germline CDR1 is LNHDA and CDR2 SQIVND (reference sequence). Trimming cost V 3 bases and J 5 bases, with 7 bases left between them. The CDR3 runs to 12 residues. TCRdb re-called the 5' RACE reads through MiXCR, storing one row per CDR3 protein. Among under 550,000 distinct CDR3 sequences, around 17% were seen once, and the ten largest hold 20% to 25%. For this clonotype: Its antigen is unknown.

The sample comprised PBMCs or a T cell subset sorted from them (not recorded which). The sequence was obtained from a man aged 18 to 35 who had mild COVID-19 (a few samples of this study predate the infection). Cell type and time point are not known. This rearrangement joins TRBV19 to TRBJ1-1; D remains ambiguous. The CDR3 DNA reads TGTGCCAGTAGTATGCGAGGGACTGAAGCTTTCTTT. This sequence encodes CASSMRGTEAFF.